Below, 17 T cell receptor beta chains from the same sample are listed, as sequenced in a study of naive and memory T cell subsets. Ligated cDNA underwent four rounds of PCR with nested alpha and beta constant region primers and SP2. TCRdb reprocessed the UMI-ligation and nested PCR reads via MiXCR and lists one record per CDR3 protein. The table shows more than 30,000 distinct CDR3 sequences, with 11% occurring only once. The treatment was: skin biopsy from PPD injection site in Mantoux-positive individual. A UMI-containing oligonucleotide was joined by 3' ligation to the TCR cDNA template. The specimen was skin, collected from a tuberculin skin test site. Receptor source: an adult in good health.

This clonotype appeared many times. The V call is TRBV24-1, the J call TRBJ2-7; D is unresolved. The CDR3 runs to 15 residues. The V and J ends lost 2 bases and 0 bases respectively, with 10 bases between them. Germline values: CDR1 KGHDR, CDR2 SFDVKD. The chain's CDR3 is CATSDSGPYSYEQYF. For the CDR3, the DNA is TGTGCCACCAGTGATTCCGGGCCCTACTCCTACGAGCAGTACTTC.

This clonotype was recorded many times. V and J are TRBV27 and TRBJ2-7; D call uncertain. Germline CDR1 is MNHEY and CDR2 is SMNVEV (reference sequence). This CDR3 has 14 amino acids. Trimming removed 2 bases from V and 1 base from J, with 9 bases in between. CDR3 DNA: TGTGCCAGCAGTTTACATCATGGTTCCTACGAGCAGTACTTC. Protein: CASSLHHGSYEQYF.

The rearrangement joins TRBV14 to TRBJ2-7; maybe TRBD1 (6 bases). This CDR3 is 15 amino acids long. V lost 1 base and J 2 bases, leaving 12 bases between the germline ends. Germline CDR1 reads SGHDN; CDR2 reads FVKESK. CDR3 DNA sequence: TGTGCCAGCAGCCAAGCGACAGGAGAGGCCTACGAGCAGTACTTC. As protein: CASSQATGEAYEQYF.

The chain combines TRBV7-2 with TRBJ2-1, with a tentative D call TRBD1 (5 bases). V lost 2 bases to trimming and J lost 3 bases, with 11 bases between them. The CDR3 covers 15 residues. Germline V gene sequence: CDR1 SGHTA, CDR2 FQGNSA. As DNA, the CDR3 is TGTGCCAGCAGCTTACAGGGTACCTACTACAATGAGCAGTTCTTC. Its translation: CASSLQGTYYNEQFF.

CDR3 amino acids: CSARVIETQYF. The CDR3, as DNA: TGCAGTGCTAGAGTCATAGAGACCCAGTACTTC. This chain connects TRBV20-1 to TRBJ2-5, with D unresolved. CDR1 is DFQATT and CDR2 is SNEGSKA in the germline V gene (reference sequence). The CDR3 has 11 amino acids. Trimming removed 1 base from V and 4 bases from J, with 4 bases in between.

At least ten counts were recorded for this clonotype. This rearrangement joins TRBV20-1 to TRBJ2-7, with D unresolved. This CDR3 has 13 amino acids. CDR1 is DFQATT and CDR2 is SNEGSKA in the germline V gene (reference sequence). Between the trimmed V and J ends, which lost 1 base and 6 bases, there was a span of 13 bases. The CDR3 sequence is CSARAPTWVEQYF. The CDR3 DNA reads as TGCAGTGCTAGAGCCCCAACATGGGTCGAGCAGTACTTC.

By sample share, this clonotype is medium-sized. The V gene is TRBV7-6, the J gene TRBJ2-3, with 11 positions matching TRBD2. This CDR3 is 16 amino acids long. CDR1 is SGHVS, CDR2 FNYEAQ, per germline. Trimming removed 7 bases from V and 2 bases from J; junction bases left unmatched: 8. In DNA, the CDR3 is TGTGCCAGCACCTCACTAGCGGGGGCACTCACAGATACGCAGTATTTT. It specifies CASTSLAGALTDTQYF.

J is TRBJ1-1 and V is TRBV12-3 or TRBV12-4; possible D gene TRBD1, 6 bases. The V end was cut by 8 bases, the J end by 4 bases, with 20 bases between. The length of the CDR3 is 15 residues. Here the CDR3 reads CASGESPGAVTEAFF. CDR3 bases: TGTGCCAGCGGTGAGTCCCCGGGGGCCGTCACTGAAGCTTTCTTT.

There are many counts of this clonotype. V gene TRBV12-3 or TRBV12-4 combines with J gene TRBJ2-1; tentative D call: TRBD2 (6 bases). The ends were cut back, 5 bases at V and 4 bases at J, with 15 bases in the middle. This CDR3 is built from 15 residues. The CDR3 spells CASSPGGGTYNEQFF. CDR3 DNA sequence: TGTGCCAGCAGTCCAGGCGGCGGGACTTACAATGAGCAGTTCTTC.

CDR3 sequence: CSARRDRGPDTQYF. CDR3 coding DNA: TGCAGTGCTAGGCGCGACAGGGGCCCAGATACGCAGTATTTT. V is TRBV20-1 and J is TRBJ2-3; TRBD1 matches at 8 bases. V shed 3 bases, J shed 4 bases, and the junction held 6 bases outside the gene matches. Germline-derived CDR1 and CDR2 are DFQATT and SNEGSKA (reference sequence). This CDR3 has 14 residues.

This clonotype was counted many times. V is TRBV7-9 and J is TRBJ2-3; D remains unclear. Trimming cost V 6 bases and J 2 bases, with 12 bases left between them. CDR1 and CDR2 (germline): SEHNR, FQNEAQ (reference sequence). The CDR3 runs to 14 residues. The CDR3 region has the DNA TGTGCCAGCAGTCCGACAACCACCACAGATACGCAGTATTTT. The encoded protein is CASSPTTTTDTQYF. Using reference TRBV7-9 and TRBJ2-3 for the parts outside the CDR3, the full variable domain is DTGVSQNPRHKITKRGQNVTFRCDPISEHNRLYWYRQTLGQGPEFLTYFQNEAQLEKSRLLSDRFSAERPKGSFSTLEIQRTEQGDSAMYLCASSPTTTTDTQYFGPGTRLTVL.

The V gene is TRBV20-1, the J gene TRBJ1-4, with TRBD1 identical over 7 bases. Per germline, CDR1 DFQATT and CDR2 SNEGSKA (reference sequence). V shed 1 base and J 7 bases; nucleotides not matched to a gene: 6. This CDR3 has 14 amino acids. CDR3 loop: CSARVTGAFEKLFF. The CDR3 DNA follows: TGCAGTGCTAGAGTTACAGGGGCGTTTGAAAAACTGTTTTTT.

At least ten counts were recorded for this clonotype. The chain joins TRBV6-6 to TRBJ1-2; D might be TRBD1 (5 bases). The V gene's germline CDR1 is MNHNY and CDR2 SVGAGI (reference sequence). The CDR3 has 14 amino acids. Between the trimmed V and J ends, which lost 6 bases and 4 bases, there was a span of 15 bases. CDR3 residues: CASSYEGQGYGYTF. CDR3 bases: TGTGCCAGCAGCTACGAAGGCCAGGGCTATGGCTACACCTTC.

This clonotype was seen repeatedly, ten times or more. V usage is TRBV20-1 and J usage is TRBJ2-5; 12 bases match TRBD2. The CDR3 is 16 amino acids. Trimming removed 6 bases from V and 2 bases from J; junction bases left unmatched: 10. Germline-derived CDR1 and CDR2 are DFQATT and SNEGSKA (reference sequence). CDR3 protein: CSAINGLAGRQETQYF. The CDR3, as DNA: TGCAGTGCAATTAACGGACTAGCGGGAAGGCAAGAGACCCAGTACTTC.

This clonotype was counted at least ten times. V is TRBV7-9 and J is TRBJ1-1, with D unresolved. CDR3 length equals 12 residues. Trimming pared 6 bases from V and 2 bases from J, leaving 7 bases between. CDR1 and CDR2 (germline): SEHNR, FQNEAQ (reference sequence). CDR3: CASRAPNTEAFF. The CDR3 region has the DNA TGTGCCAGCAGGGCCCCCAACACTGAAGCTTTCTTT.

The chain uses TRBV5-1 and TRBJ2-7; D gene uncertain. CDR3 length: 14 amino acids. The V and J ends lost 2 bases and 2 bases respectively, with 11 bases between them. The V gene's germline CDR1 is SGHRS and CDR2 YFSETQ. The CDR3 is CASSFEGPPYEQYF. The CDR3, as DNA: TGCGCCAGCAGCTTCGAAGGGCCGCCCTACGAGCAGTACTTC.

This chain links TRBV28 with TRBJ2-3; 7 nucleotides line up with TRBD2. The ends lost 7 bases at V and 4 bases at J; junction bases unmatched: 20. Germline loops: CDR1 MDHEN, CDR2 SYDVKM. The CDR3 runs to 18 residues. The CDR3 protein is CASTTGLFGGSLADTQYF. The CDR3 nucleotides read TGTGCCAGCACCACAGGTCTTTTCGGCGGGAGCTTGGCAGATACGCAGTATTTT.